These 21 T cell receptor beta chains originate from one sample sequenced in a study of blood T cell repertoires in COVID-19. The assay was immunoSEQ multiplex PCR, and TCRdb's table has in-frame clones only and misses some. The sample lists some 150,000 clones, about nine tenths occurring once. Sequencing was carried out using peripheral blood. The receptors derive from a man aged 50 to 60 who had recovered from COVID-19.

This clone was recorded once. This chain uses TRBV5-4 with TRBJ2-5, with TRBD1 identical over 8 bases. The V gene end was trimmed by 2 bases and the J gene end by 5 bases; junction bases not matched to a gene: 8. This CDR3 has 15 amino acids. Per the germline V gene, CDR1 is SGHNT and CDR2 is YYREEE (reference sequence). CDR3 amino acids: CASSFLGTGGETQYF. The CDR3 nucleotides read TGTGCCAGCAGCTTTCTTGGGACAGGAGGGGAGACCCAGTACTTC.

J is TRBJ2-2 and V is TRBV9; D is unclear. V was trimmed by 4 bases and J by 7 bases, leaving 14 bases between them. The CDR3 runs to 14 residues. Germline V gene sequence: CDR1 SGDLS, CDR2 YYNGEE. The CDR3, as DNA: TGTGCCAGCAGCCCCTATGCGGTCGGCGGGGAGCTGTTTTTT. Translation: CASSPYAVGGELFF.

The V and J genes are TRBV29-1 and TRBJ1-2, with D maybe TRBD1 (6 bases). The CDR3 has 11 amino acids. CDR1 and CDR2 from the germline V gene are SQVTM and ANQGSEA. Trimming took off 3 bases at V and 5 bases at J, with 7 bases between the two ends. The CDR3 DNA is TGCAGCGTTGACGGACAGTATGGCTACACCTTC. Its translation: CSVDGQYGYTF.

The chain uses TRBV5-8 and TRBJ1-5; 7 nucleotides agree with TRBD1. This CDR3 has 16 amino acids. Germline V gene sequence: CDR1 SGHTS, CDR2 YDEGEE. The ends lost 6 bases at V and 0 bases at J; junction bases unmatched: 9. DNA for the CDR3: TGTGCCAGCATCAAAGAACAGGGGATTAGCAATCAGCCCCAGCATTTT. Translated, it gives CASIKEQGISNQPQHF. The full variable domain, in which reference TRBV5-8 and TRBJ1-5 provide the parts outside the CDR3, is EAGVTQSPTHLIKTRGQQATLRCSPISGHTSVYWYQQALGLGLQFLLWYDEGEERNRGNFPPRFSGRQFPNYSSELNVNALELEDSALYLCASIKEQGISNQPQHFGDGTRLSIL.

V is TRBV18 and J is TRBJ2-7; the match to TRBD2 covers 12 bases. CDR1 KGHSH and CDR2 LQKENI come from the germline V gene. The CDR3 length is 15 residues. Trimming took 3 bases from V and 3 from J; bases not matched to a gene: 3. This CDR3 is CASSPELAGGYEQYF. The CDR3 DNA is TGTGCCAGCTCACCGGAACTAGCGGGGGGCTACGAGCAGTACTTC.

The genes are TRBV7-8 and TRBJ1-2; D perhaps matches TRBD1 (6 bases). Germline loops: CDR1 SGHVS, CDR2 FQNEAQ. The CDR3 contains 16 residues. V lost 2 bases and J 3 bases, leaving 16 bases between the germline ends. CDR3: CASSLSPRAGDYGYTF. The CDR3 DNA follows: TGTGCCAGCAGCTTATCTCCGAGGGCAGGGGACTATGGCTACACCTTC.

The rearrangement uses TRBV19 and TRBJ2-1; 13 bases line up with TRBD2. Germline loops: CDR1 LNHDA, CDR2 SQIVND (reference sequence). The CDR3 loop spans 17 amino acids. V shed 4 bases, J shed 0 bases, and the junction held 3 bases outside the gene matches. The CDR3 loop is CASSTTSGGASYNEQFF. DNA of the CDR3: TGTGCCAGTAGTACTACTAGCGGGGGGGCCTCCTACAATGAGCAGTTCTTC.

The chain recombines TRBV5-8 with TRBJ2-2; a possible D gene is TRBD1 (6 bases). V gave up 4 bases and J gave up 7 bases, with 20 bases separating them. Germline values: CDR1 SGHTS, CDR2 YDEGEE. The length of the CDR3 is 16 residues. This CDR3 reads CASSPAKNRAGGELFF. The CDR3 nucleotides read TGTGCCAGCAGCCCGGCCAAAAACAGGGCCGGCGGGGAGCTGTTTTTT.

This clone was observed a handful of times. The rearrangement uses TRBV7-3 and TRBJ1-1, with D unresolved. Between the trimmed V and J ends, which lost 4 bases and 4 bases, there was a span of 19 bases. This CDR3 is 16 amino acids long. The V gene's germline CDR1 is SGHTA and CDR2 FQGTGA. The CDR3 DNA sequence: TGTGCCAGCAGCTCATACAAGACCGGGATTGCCACTGAAGCTTTCTTT. Its protein is CASSSYKTGIATEAFF.

The chain recombines TRBV5-6 with TRBJ2-7; 7 nucleotides match TRBD1. Germline V gives CDR1 SGHDT, CDR2 YYEEEE. The CDR3 sequence is 15 residues long. Trimming took 3 bases from V and 3 from J; bases not matched to a gene: 9. CDR3 sequence reads: CASSWGRGGNYEQYF. The CDR3 DNA follows: TGTGCCAGCAGCTGGGGGAGAGGGGGCAACTACGAGCAGTACTTC.

The chain carries TRBV5-6 and TRBJ1-1; D ambiguous. The V gene's germline CDR1 is SGHDT and CDR2 YYEEEE. The V and J ends lost 0 bases and 6 bases respectively, with 6 bases between them. The CDR3 runs to 12 residues. CDR3 nucleotide sequence: TGTGCCAGCAGCTTGGGAGAGTCTGAAGCTTTCTTT. Translating it yields CASSLGESEAFF. The full variable domain, completed using reference TRBV5-6 and TRBJ1-1, is DAGVTQSPTHLIKTRGQQVTLRCSPKSGHDTVSWYQQALGQGPQFIFQYYEEEERQRGNFPDRFSGHQFPNYSSELNVNALLLGDSALYLCASSLGESEAFFGQGTRLTVV.

This clone was detected once. The chain employs TRBV18 and TRBJ2-3; D gene unclear. V was clipped by 0 bases and J by 0 bases, with 7 bases between them. This CDR3 region has 15 residues. Germline V gives CDR1 KGHSH, CDR2 LQKENI. The CDR3 spells CASSPPPSSTDTQYF. CDR3 coding DNA: TGTGCCAGCTCACCACCCCCGAGTAGCACAGATACGCAGTATTTT.

This chain links TRBV11-3 with TRBJ2-7, with 11 bases identical to TRBD1. CDR3 size: 14 residues. V dropped 5 bases and J dropped 5; count of bases not matched to a gene: 5. The germline V gene encodes CDR1 SGHNT and CDR2 YENEEA. The CDR3 DNA reads as TGTGCCAGCAGCACCCGGGACAGGGGGGACGAGCAGTACTTC. The encoded protein is CASSTRDRGDEQYF.

The gene calls are TRBV3-1 (or the pseudogene TRBV3-2) and TRBJ1-2; 10 bases fit TRBD1. V was clipped by 1 base and J by 2 bases; unmatched bases: 1. Per germline, CDR1 LGHDT and CDR2 YNNKEL (reference sequence). The CDR3 length is 15 residues. The DNA for the CDR3 is TGTGCCAGCAGCCAAGGACAGGGGGCGAACTATGGCTACACCTTC. Encoded protein: CASSQGQGANYGYTF.

This chain connects TRBV19 to TRBJ1-5, with unresolved D. Germline lookup yields CDR1 LNHDA and CDR2 SQIVND (reference sequence). The CDR3 contains 17 residues. V gave up 4 bases and J gave up 0 bases, with 16 bases separating them. DNA of the CDR3: TGTGCCAGTAGTAGCCCTCCGGGGAGGACTAGCAATCAGCCCCAGCATTTT. Amino acids: CASSSPPGRTSNQPQHF.

The J gene is TRBJ1-5, the V gene TRBV9; perhaps TRBD1 as D (6 bases). Germline CDR1 is SGDLS and CDR2 is YYNGEE. The ends were cut back, 0 bases at V and 3 bases at J, with 10 bases in the middle. The CDR3 is 15 residues long. This chain's CDR3 is CASSVGGGTNQPQHF. In DNA, the CDR3 is TGTGCCAGCAGCGTAGGGGGGGGCACCAATCAGCCCCAGCATTTT.

CDR3 sequence: CASSPTGYSDYGYTF. In DNA form, the CDR3 reads TGTGCCAGCTCACCGACAGGGTATTCCGACTATGGCTACACCTTC. This chain connects TRBV18 to TRBJ1-2; 7 nucleotides agree with TRBD1. Trimming took 3 bases from V and 3 from J; bases not matched to a gene: 7. CDR1 is KGHSH and CDR2 is LQKENI in the germline V gene. CDR3 length: 15 amino acids. The full variable domain, rest sourced from reference TRBV18 and TRBJ1-2, is NAGVMQNPRHLVRRRGQEARLRCSPMKGHSHVYWYRQLPEEGLKFMVYLQKENIIDESGMPKERFSAEFPKEGPSILRIQQVVRGDSAAYFCASSPTGYSDYGYTFGSGTRLTVV.

This chain uses TRBV27 with TRBJ2-5; 7 nucleotides match TRBD1. With V trimmed by 1 base and J by 2 bases, 4 bases remained unmatched. CDR1 and CDR2 from the germline V gene are MNHEY and SMNVEV (reference sequence). This CDR3 has 15 residues. CDR3 nucleotide sequence: TGTGCCAGCAGTTTATACAGGGGAATTCAAGAGACCCAGTACTTC. Translating gives CASSLYRGIQETQYF.

This clone occurred a few times. The chain carries TRBV5-1 and TRBJ2-1, with 7 nucleotides matching TRBD2. The CDR3 has 19 residues. Germline V CDR1 and CDR2: SGHRS, YFSETQ. V gave up 0 bases and J gave up 0 bases; unmatched junction bases: 12. In DNA, the CDR3 is TGCGCCAGCAGCTTGGCGCGTGTGCTAGCGGAGAGCTCCTACAATGAGCAGTTCTTC. It yields the protein CASSLARVLAESSYNEQFF. The variable domain in full, with the rest retrieved from reference TRBV5-1 and TRBJ2-1, is KAGVTQTPRYLIKTRGQQVTLSCSPISGHRSVSWYQQTPGQGLQFLFEYFSETQRNKGNFPGRFSGRQFSNSRSEMNVSTLELGDSALYLCASSLARVLAESSYNEQFFGPGTRLTVL.

This chain links TRBV5-4 with TRBJ2-1; 12 bases agree with TRBD2. This CDR3 comprises 14 residues. The V segment lost 3 bases and the J segment 7 bases; nucleotides outside the gene matches: 2. The germline V gene encodes CDR1 SGHNT and CDR2 YYREEE (reference sequence). The CDR3: CASSSSGGANEQFF. The CDR3 region has the DNA TGTGCCAGCAGCTCTAGCGGGGGGGCAAATGAGCAGTTCTTC.

The chain couples TRBV11-3 to TRBJ2-2, with a tentative D call TRBD2 (6 bases). The CDR3 spans 15 residues. V was trimmed by 1 base and J by 4 bases, leaving 10 bases between them. Germline lookup yields CDR1 SGHNT and CDR2 YENEEA. CDR3 sequence (DNA): TGTGCCAGCAGCTTAGTTGCCGGGAGCACCGGGGAGCTGTTTTTT. Translation: CASSLVAGSTGELFF.